This passage covers 5 T cell receptor beta chains from one sample sequenced in a study of blood T cell repertoires in COVID-19. Only in-frame clones appear in the TCRdb table, and some are missing; sequencing was by immunoSEQ multiplex PCR. The sample carries about 280,000 clones, 85% recorded once. The sample comprised peripheral blood. The receptors were sampled from a man aged 45-60 years with active or convalescent COVID-19.

This chain links TRBV18 with TRBJ2-3; 7 positions agree with TRBD2. The CDR3 has 15 residues. After removal of 3 bases from V and 2 bases from J, the junction contained 5 bases not matched to a gene. Germline assignment: CDR1 KGHSH and CDR2 LQKENI. CDR3 DNA: TGTGCCAGCTCACCGGTAGGGAGGGACACAGATACGCAGTATTTT. Its translation is CASSPVGRDTDTQYF.

The genes are TRBV19 and TRBJ2-7; TRBD1 agrees at 11 bases. Trimming took 4 bases from V and 6 from J; bases not matched to a gene: 11. The CDR3 has 16 amino acids. Germline V gene sequence: CDR1 LNHDA, CDR2 SQIVND (reference sequence). The CDR3 loop reads CASSTSPGQGVGEQYF. CDR3 DNA: TGTGCCAGTAGTACATCGCCGGGACAGGGGGTGGGCGAGCAGTACTTC.

V gene TRBV2 combines with J gene TRBJ1-2; TRBD1 matches 10 bases. Germline CDR1 is SNHLY and CDR2 is FYNNEI. The CDR3 runs 11 residues. After removal of 9 bases from V and 9 bases from J, the junction contained 4 bases not matched to a gene. As DNA, the CDR3 is TGTGCCAGTGGGGACAGGGGAAGCTACACCTTC. Translating it yields CASGDRGSYTF.

This chain connects TRBV11-2 to TRBJ2-7; 7 nucleotides agree with TRBD2. The CDR3 loop spans 15 amino acids. Germline V gene lookup returns CDR1 SGHAT and CDR2 FQNNGV. V was pared by 5 bases and J by 12 bases, with 19 bases of the junction left unmatched. The CDR3 here is CASSAVPQGPGGLYF. CDR3 coding DNA: TGTGCCAGCAGCGCTGTCCCCCAGGGCCCGGGAGGTTTGTACTTC.

The chain employs TRBV18 and TRBJ2-1; 11 nucleotides align to TRBD2. This CDR3 comprises 21 residues. Per germline, CDR1 KGHSH and CDR2 LQKENI. Unmatched junction bases numbered 20, after V lost 3 bases and J lost 4 bases. CDR3 amino acids: CASSPDAGGQYTSGSYNEQFF. The CDR3 DNA reads as TGTGCCAGCTCACCCGACGCGGGGGGGCAATACACTAGCGGGAGTTACAATGAGCAGTTCTTC.